Each of the 26 T cell receptor beta chains below was sequenced from the same sample in a study of somatic mutations in cytotoxic T cells in rheumatoid arthritis. The table came from immunoSEQ multiplex PCR; TCRdb's copy has only in-frame clones and leaves some out. The table shows around 15,000 clones, with nearly 80% occurring only once. Sequencing input: CD8+ T cells sorted from blood. These receptors originate from an adult with rheumatoid arthritis.

V and J are TRBV11-1 and TRBJ2-3; D is uncertain. Trimming left V 1 base short and J 2 bases short, with 16 bases between. Germline CDR1 and CDR2: SGHAT and FQDESV (reference sequence). The CDR3 spans 17 residues. Here the CDR3 DNA reads TGTGCCAGCAGCTTAGAGGGTGGCAGACTGTCCACAGATACGCAGTATTTT. It encodes CASSLEGGRLSTDTQYF.

This chain uses TRBV5-4 with TRBJ2-3; a weak D match, TRBD1 (6 bases). Trimming cost V 0 bases and J 6 bases, with 14 bases left between them. The CDR3 has 15 residues. Germline CDR1 is SGHNT and CDR2 is YYREEE (reference sequence). CDR3 DNA sequence: TGTGCCAGCAGCTTGGAACTGGGACAAGTGGATACGCAGTATTTT. This translates into CASSLELGQVDTQYF.

The chain joins TRBV29-1 to TRBJ2-7, with TRBD2 matching 12 bases. V gave up 4 bases and J gave up 5 bases; unmatched junction bases: 6. The germline V gene has CDR1 SQVTM and CDR2 ANQGSEA. This CDR3 contains 14 residues. CDR3 loop: CSVVGLAGFHEQYF. CDR3 bases: TGCAGCGTTGTTGGACTAGCGGGATTCCACGAGCAGTACTTC.

This clone was counted once. The rearrangement links TRBV15 to TRBJ2-7, with D possibly matching TRBD2 (5 bases). V was trimmed by 4 bases and J by 0 bases, leaving 10 bases between them. The CDR3 covers 14 residues. Looked up from germline, CDR1 is LNHNV and CDR2 is YYDKDF (reference sequence). This CDR3 reads CATSTWESSYEQYF. Here the CDR3 DNA reads TGTGCCACCAGCACATGGGAGAGCTCCTACGAGCAGTACTTC.

The J gene is TRBJ2-1, the V gene TRBV5-5, with D uncertain. This CDR3 region has 14 residues. The V end lost 4 bases, the J end lost 7 bases, and 15 bases lay between the germline ends. The germline gives CDR1 SGHKS, CDR2 YYEKEE (reference sequence). CDR3 in amino acids: CASSIWTGGNEQFF. The CDR3 DNA follows: TGTGCCAGCAGCATATGGACGGGTGGTAATGAGCAGTTCTTC. Using reference TRBV5-5 and TRBJ2-1 for the parts outside the CDR3, the full variable domain is DAGVTQSPTHLIKTRGQQVTLRCSPISGHKSVSWYQQVLGQGPQFIFQYYEKEERGRGNFPDRFSARQFPNYSSELNVNALLLGDSALYLCASSIWTGGNEQFFGPGTRLTVL.

The V gene is TRBV27, the J gene TRBJ1-1; the match to TRBD1 covers 7 bases. CDR1 and CDR2 from the germline V gene are MNHEY and SMNVEV (reference sequence). The CDR3 spans 13 residues. V was clipped by 4 bases and J by 2 bases; unmatched bases: 1. In nucleotides, the CDR3 is TGTGCCAGCAGTTGGACAGGTAACACTGAAGCTTTCTTT. This gives the protein CASSWTGNTEAFF.

This clone has a single count. V and J are TRBV19 and TRBJ1-1; D might be TRBD1 (5 bases). This CDR3 has 16 amino acids. Trimming took 1 base from V and 1 from J, leaving 13 bases between them. Germline values: CDR1 LNHDA, CDR2 SQIVND (reference sequence). The CDR3 protein is CASSIGVGRANTEAFF. In DNA, the CDR3 is TGTGCCAGTAGTATAGGGGTGGGCAGGGCGAACACTGAAGCTTTCTTT.

This chain joins TRBV2 and TRBJ2-3; unclear D gene. The V gene's germline CDR1 is SNHLY and CDR2 FYNNEI. The CDR3 extends over 11 amino acids. The V end was cut by 2 bases, the J end by 9 bases, with 6 bases between. CDR3 nucleotide sequence: TGTGCCAGCAGTGAAACCCGAACGCAGTATTTT. Its translation: CASSETRTQYF.

This clone appeared a single time. The chain joins TRBV28 to TRBJ2-7; the match to TRBD1 covers 7 bases. The germline gives CDR1 MDHEN, CDR2 SYDVKM. Trimming cost V 5 bases and J 2 bases; bases outside gene matches: 9. This CDR3 has 15 residues. CDR3 nucleotides: TGTGCCAGCAGTCCCCTGACCACAGGGGCCTACGAGCAGTACTTC. Its translation is CASSPLTTGAYEQYF.

This clone was recorded a few times. The V call is TRBV4-3, the J call TRBJ2-7, with D perhaps TRBD1 or TRBD2 (5 bases each). Trimming shortened V by 1 base and J by 3 bases, and 13 bases separated the two germline ends. This CDR3 has 15 amino acids. Germline assignment: CDR1 LGHNA and CDR2 YSLEER. The CDR3 nucleotides read TGCGCCAGCAGCCAAGCCGCCGGGACGGGCTACGAGCAGTACTTC. Translating gives CASSQAAGTGYEQYF.

The rearrangement joins TRBV5-1 to TRBJ2-7, with no clear D. The V and J ends lost 0 bases and 3 bases respectively, with 7 bases between them. The CDR3 extends over 13 amino acids. Looked up from germline, CDR1 is SGHRS and CDR2 is YFSETQ. The CDR3, as DNA: TGCGCCAGCAGCTTGGCCGGCTTCTACGAGCAGTACTTC. It encodes CASSLAGFYEQYF.

The chain links TRBV4-3 to TRBJ2-1; weak D call: TRBD2 (6 bases). Trimming stripped 0 bases from V and 2 bases from J, with 8 bases between. The CDR3 runs 15 residues. Germline values: CDR1 LGHNA, CDR2 YSLEER. CDR3 DNA sequence: TGCGCCAGCAGCCAAGATTTAGCGGCCTACAATGAGCAGTTCTTC. This encodes CASSQDLAAYNEQFF.

The chain couples TRBV7-9 to TRBJ2-7; a weak D match, TRBD1 (5 bases). The CDR3 extends over 12 amino acids. The germline CDR1 and CDR2 sequences are SEHNR and FQNEAQ (reference sequence). Trimming took 7 bases from V and 7 from J, leaving 14 bases between them. The CDR3 DNA reads TGTGCCAGCACCATCGACAGACGGGAGCAGTACTTC. It is translated as CASTIDRREQYF.

The J gene is TRBJ2-7, the V gene TRBV7-2; 7 bases align to TRBD1. Per the germline V gene, CDR1 is SGHTA and CDR2 is FQGNSA. The CDR3 extends over 14 amino acids. The trim removed 0 bases at V and 5 bases at J, leaving 4 bases unmatched. CDR3 sequence reads: CASSLAVGGNEQYF. CDR3 bases: TGTGCCAGCAGCTTAGCGGTAGGGGGCAACGAGCAGTACTTC.

The chain joins TRBV5-6 to TRBJ2-4, with D tentatively TRBD2 (6 bases). Germline CDR1 and CDR2: SGHDT and YYEEEE. The CDR3 totals 12 residues. Between the trimmed V and J ends, which lost 1 base and 7 bases, there was a span of 6 bases. The CDR3 here is CASSLRGNIQYF. For the CDR3, the DNA is TGTGCCAGCAGCTTGCGGGGGAACATTCAGTACTTC.

The gene calls are TRBV11-2 and TRBJ2-5, with 13 positions matching TRBD2. CDR3 size: 16 residues. Germline trimming cut 4 bases from V and 5 bases from J; bases unmatched to any gene: 7. Per the germline V gene, CDR1 is SGHAT and CDR2 is FQNNGV. As DNA, the CDR3 is TGTGCCAGCAGCTCAACTAGCGGGAGGGCCGGGGAGACCCAGTACTTC. Its translation is CASSSTSGRAGETQYF.

The chain uses TRBV7-9 and TRBJ2-7; 13 nucleotides line up with TRBD2. Germline CDR1 reads SEHNR; CDR2 reads FQNEAQ (reference sequence). Trimming at V came to 1 base and at J to 1 base, leaving 1 base not matched to a gene. This CDR3 spans 16 amino acids. DNA for the CDR3: TGTGCCAGCAGCTTAGTGGGACTAGCGGGGTCCTACGAGCAGTACTTC. This translates into CASSLVGLAGSYEQYF. Supplemented by reference TRBV7-9 and TRBJ2-7, the full variable domain reads DTGVSQNPRHKITKRGQNVTFRCDPISEHNRLYWYRQTLGQGPEFLTYFQNEAQLEKSRLLSDRFSAERPKGSFSTLEIQRTEQGDSAMYLCASSLVGLAGSYEQYFGPGTRLTVT.

The rearrangement uses TRBV4-1 and TRBJ2-3; D not certain. V was shortened by 0 bases and J by 2 bases, with 6 bases between the two germline ends. Germline assignment: CDR1 MGHRA and CDR2 YSYEKL. CDR3 length: 14 amino acids. The CDR3 spells CASSQDTNTDTQYF. The CDR3 DNA is TGCGCCAGCAGCCAAGATACCAACACAGATACGCAGTATTTT.

The V and J genes are TRBV4-1 and TRBJ1-2; 7 nucleotides agree with TRBD1. The CDR3 consists of 16 residues. V lost 1 base, J lost 4 bases, and 9 bases stayed unmatched. The germline gives CDR1 MGHRA, CDR2 YSYEKL. This chain's CDR3 is CASSQVYPTGPYGYTF. The CDR3 DNA reads TGCGCCAGCAGCCAAGTTTACCCGACAGGGCCCTATGGCTACACCTTC.

This chain joins TRBV29-1 and TRBJ2-3; no reliable D call. CDR1 is SQVTM and CDR2 is ANQGSEA in the germline V gene. Trimming took 0 bases from V and 2 from J, leaving 6 bases between them. There are 13 residues in the CDR3. The CDR3 is CSVEDRTTDTQYF. CDR3 DNA: TGCAGCGTTGAAGACAGGACCACAGATACGCAGTATTTT.

The chain couples TRBV6-5 to TRBJ1-5; D is ambiguous. Germline V lookup: CDR1 MNHEY, CDR2 SVGAGI. The ends were cut back, 6 bases at V and 0 bases at J, with 12 bases in the middle. The CDR3 is 15 residues long. CDR3 nucleotides: TGTGCCAGCAGCCTCTCGGGCTATAGCAATCAGCCCCAGCATTTT. Its protein is CASSLSGYSNQPQHF.

The chain employs TRBV7-2 and TRBJ2-3, with no clear D. Trimming cost V 4 bases and J 5 bases, with 7 bases left between them. CDR1 and CDR2 (germline): SGHTA, FQGNSA. This CDR3 is 12 amino acids long. The CDR3 is CASSSTGDTQYF. CDR3 nucleotides: TGTGCCAGCAGCTCAACGGGAGATACGCAGTATTTT.

The rearrangement joins TRBV7-9 to TRBJ1-2; a possible D gene is TRBD1 (5 bases). The germline V gene encodes CDR1 SEHNR and CDR2 FQNEAQ (reference sequence). Trimming took 5 bases from V and 8 from J, leaving 9 bases between them. CDR3 length: 11 amino acids. Here the CDR3 DNA reads TGTGCCAGCAGCCCAGGGAGCGGCTACACCTTC. This translates into CASSPGSGYTF.

This chain joins TRBV5-8 and TRBJ1-5; D gene ambiguous. The CDR3 runs to 15 residues. Germline V gene lookup returns CDR1 SGHTS and CDR2 YDEGEE. The ends were cut back, 2 bases at V and 2 bases at J, with 11 bases in the middle. This chain's CDR3 is CASSFSPPGNQPQHF. In nucleotides, the CDR3 is TGTGCCAGCAGCTTCAGCCCTCCAGGCAATCAGCCCCAGCATTTT.

The chain is built from TRBV30 and TRBJ2-7; no clear D gene. The germline V gene has CDR1 GTSNPN and CDR2 SVGIG (reference sequence). This CDR3 comprises 11 residues. The ends were cut back, 2 bases at V and 5 bases at J, with 7 bases in the middle. In DNA form, the CDR3 reads TGTGCCTGGAGTTTTGGGGACGAGCAGTACTTC. Encoded protein: CAWSFGDEQYF.

This clone was seen just once. The chain is built from TRBV7-3 and TRBJ1-3; D ambiguous. The CDR3 length is 14 residues. V was pared by 3 bases and J by 0 bases, with 6 bases between. Germline CDR1 and CDR2: SGHTA and FQGTGA. CDR3 coding DNA: TGTGCCAGCAGCTTTACCAACTCTGGAAACACCATATATTTT. This codes for CASSFTNSGNTIYF.